The clone carrying this TCR beta chain was detected once. What it recognizes is unknown. The authors amplified TCR beta CDR3 regions from RNA transcripts. After a first-round RT-PCR with HTBI primers, a second-round multiplex PCR was run. TCRdb re-called the multiplex PCR reads through MiXCR, storing one row per CDR3 protein. The sample holds about 1.1 million distinct CDR3 sequences, about 36% seen once. The V and J ends lost 6 bases and 6 bases respectively, with 14 bases between them. This CDR3 has 13 residues. Germline V gene lookup returns CDR1 SGHVS and CDR2 FQNEAQ. The source of the sample is a study of Graves' ophthalmopathy and Graves' hyperthyroidism. Study observations and caveats: Detected in blood as well were most expanded thyroid clonotypes with frequency above 0.001. At about 70% sensitivity and 72.22% specificity, the model predicted progression of the ophthalmopathy.

Included hyperthyroidism patients were aged 18 to 65 and newly diagnosed (under 2 months' duration). Excluded were patients with other autoimmune diseases, uncontrolled infections, pregnancy or lactation. V usage is TRBV7-8 and J usage is TRBJ1-1; D might be TRBD1 (6 bases). Sequencing input: peripheral blood or thyroid tissue (not recorded which). The receptor comes from an adult man with Graves' hyperthyroidism. The CDR3 DNA reads as TGTGCCAGCAGTTCGGACAGCTTTCCTGAAGCTTTCTTT. Translated: CASSSDSFPEAFF.